This T cell receptor beta chain was retrieved from a study of T-cell memory formation after mild COVID-19. Study as a whole: In these data, TCR clusters were largely donor specific.

Broader study findings: The SARS-CoV-2 specificity of second-wave clones reaching peak at day 37 remained unverified. Some clones that responded were present in memory (sampled pre-infection), which suggests cross-reactive memory joined.

TCRdb ran MiXCR on the 5' RACE reads and lists one entry per CDR3 protein. The table shows hundreds of thousands of distinct CDR3 sequences, with roughly 21% occurring only once. The CDR3 extends over 13 amino acids. V lost 1 base to trimming and J lost 5 bases, with 9 bases between them. Germline CDR1 and CDR2: MDHEN and SYDVKM. This clonotype has a handful of counts. Its specificity is unknown. Sequenced sample: PBMCs or a T cell subset sorted from them (not recorded which). V and J are TRBV28 and TRBJ2-7; D is uncertain. This clonotype originated in a man between 18 and 35 years old who had mild COVID-19 (a few samples of this study predate the infection). Cell type and time point are not known. Written as DNA, the CDR3 is TGTGCCAGCAGTTTATCTCCGGAGCACGAGCAGTACGTC. It translates to CASSLSPEHEQYV.